This T cell receptor beta chain was profiled in a study of T cells in Graves' hyperthyroidism and ophthalmopathy. Germline V gene data show CDR1 as MDHEN and CDR2 as SYDVKM. This CDR3 has 17 amino acids. RNA transcripts were the template for amplifying TCR beta CDR3 regions. First-round RT-PCR of the TCR CDR3 relied on the HTBI primer set. TCRdb recomputed calls from the multiplex PCR reads with MiXCR, one row per CDR3 protein. The data contain some 440,000 distinct CDR3 sequences, 15% to 19% of them singletons. About this clonotype itself: With a much larger clone just one base away, this may be a read error.

The chain carries TRBV28 and TRBJ2-5, with TRBD2 matching over 7 bases. The TCR comes from a woman aged 18-29 years with Graves' hyperthyroidism. Sequences were obtained from blood. In nucleotides, the CDR3 is TGTGCCAGCAGTTCCCGTTGGGACGCAGCGGGATGGGAGACCCAGCACTTC. Its protein is CASSSRWDAAGWETQHF.